This T cell receptor (beta chain) was captured by sequencing in a study of cytomegalovirus exposure and HLA in healthy donors. The ends were cut back, 3 bases at V and 2 bases at J, with 11 bases in the middle. Germline V lookup: CDR1 SGDLS, CDR2 YYNGEE. This CDR3 contains 14 residues. Researchers ran the PCR with 60 Vbeta and 13 Jbeta primers. TCRdb's table, derived via immunoSEQ multiplex PCR, lists solely in-frame clones and lacks some. Among about 160,000 clones, about 79% were seen once, and the ten largest hold about 0.93%. The receptor was isolated from a woman in her 50s in good health and CMV-seropositive. The V gene is TRBV9, the J gene TRBJ2-5; possibly TRBD1 for D (6 bases). Sequencing input: PBMCs. Here the CDR3 reads CASSAGTSQETQYF. DNA of the CDR3: TGTGCCAGCAGCGCAGGGACATCGCAAGAGACCCAGTACTTC.